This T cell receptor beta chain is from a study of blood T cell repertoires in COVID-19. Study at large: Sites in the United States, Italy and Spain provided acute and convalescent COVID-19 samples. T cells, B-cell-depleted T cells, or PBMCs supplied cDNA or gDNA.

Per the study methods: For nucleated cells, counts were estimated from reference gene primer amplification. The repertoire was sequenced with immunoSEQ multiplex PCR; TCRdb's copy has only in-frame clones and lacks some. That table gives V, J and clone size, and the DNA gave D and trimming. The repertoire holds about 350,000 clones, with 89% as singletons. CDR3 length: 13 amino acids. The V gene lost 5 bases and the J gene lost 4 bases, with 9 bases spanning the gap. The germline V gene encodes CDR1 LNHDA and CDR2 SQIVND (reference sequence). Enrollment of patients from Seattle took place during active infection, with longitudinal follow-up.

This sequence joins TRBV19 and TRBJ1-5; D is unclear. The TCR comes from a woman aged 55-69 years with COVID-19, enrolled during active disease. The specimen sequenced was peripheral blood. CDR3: CASSFTPNQPQHF. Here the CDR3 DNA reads TGTGCCAGTAGTTTTACACCGAATCAGCCCCAGCATTTT.